The rows below give T cell receptor beta chains drawn from one sample of a study of OX40 agonist ivuxolimab in advanced cancers. Profiling relied on immunoSEQ multiplex PCR, and the TCRdb table lists in-frame clones only, not all of them. The sample records 70,000 to 85,000 clones, roughly 83% being singletons. Material: CD4+ or CD8+ T cells sorted from blood, obtained in a trial of the OX40 agonist ivuxolimab. These receptors were taken from an adult with an advanced solid tumor such as melanoma, head and neck, liver or kidney cancer. CDR3s include the opening cysteine and the closing phenylalanine or tryptophan. A D gene is named only where the DNA matches it firmly. Rows give clone size only sometimes, using once, few, many, or a class for an expanded clone.

size	D	V	J	CDR3	DNA
-	TRBD2	TRBV28	TRBJ2-7	CASSLPPWTSGSNEQYF	TGTGCCAGCAGTTTACCCCCCTGGACTAGCGGGAGTAACGAGCAGTACTTC
once	-	TRBV20-1	TRBJ2-5	CSAREGLTQYF	TGCAGTGCTAGAGAGGGGCTTACCCAGTACTTC
-	-	TRBV28	TRBJ2-7	CASSPAYEQYF	TGTGCCAGCAGTCCCGCCTACGAGCAGTACTTC
-	-	TRBV28	TRBJ1-3	CASSLDVRSGNTIYF	TGTGCCAGCAGCCTGGACGTCCGCTCTGGAAACACCATATATTTT
-	TRBD1	TRBV5-1	TRBJ1-2	CASSSPGGQGAVRYGYTF	TGCGCCAGCAGCTCCCCGGGGGGACAGGGAGCTGTACGGTATGGCTACACCTTC
-	TRBD2	TRBV28	TRBJ2-2	CASRLTSGGGTGELFF	TGTGCCAGCAGGCTTACTAGCGGGGGTGGCACCGGGGAGCTGTTTTTT
-	-	TRBV20-1	TRBJ1-1	CSATKADWGLF	TGCAGTGCTACCAAGGCCGATTGGGGCCTCTTT
-	-	TRBV7-8	TRBJ2-2	CASSSQELAAGELFF	TGTGCCAGCAGCTCTCAGGAGCTAGCAGCCGGGGAGCTGTTTTTT
-	-	TRBV15	TRBJ2-3	CATSLGPDTQYF	TGTGCCACCAGCCTCGGGCCAGATACGCAGTATTTT
-	-	TRBV4-3	TRBJ1-2	CASSQDGRDYGYTF	TGCGCCAGCAGCCAAGATGGCAGGGACTATGGCTACACCTTC
-	-	TRBV29-1	TRBJ1-5	CSVDYPQGPNQPQHF	TGCAGCGTTGATTACCCGCAGGGCCCCAATCAGCCCCAGCATTTT
-	-	TRBV28	TRBJ1-5	CASNFVGQPQHF	TGTGCCAGCAACTTCGTGGGTCAGCCCCAGCATTTT
-	TRBD1	TRBV6-4	TRBJ1-1	CASSVAWDRLQLVNTEAFF	TGTGCCAGCAGTGTCGCCTGGGACAGGCTACAATTGGTGAACACTGAAGCTTTCTTT
-	-	TRBV30	TRBJ1-6	CAWSPQALQNSPLHF	TGTGCCTGGAGCCCCCAGGCCCTGCAGAATTCACCCCTCCACTTT
-	-	TRBV5-1	TRBJ1-4	CASSITGSTNEKLFF	TGCGCCAGCAGCATAACAGGCTCAACTAATGAAAAACTGTTTTTT
-	-	TRBV4-3	TRBJ1-2	CASSQNVGVTYYGYTF	TGCGCCAGCAGCCAAAATGTGGGGGTAACTTACTATGGCTACACCTTC
-	TRBD1	TRBV6-6	TRBJ1-5	CASSKQTGQANQPQHF	TGTGCCAGCAGTAAGCAAACGGGACAGGCCAATCAGCCCCAGCATTTT
-	TRBD2	TRBV9	TRBJ2-3	CASSPRAGGSTDTQYF	TGTGCCAGCAGCCCCCGCGCGGGGGGGAGCACAGATACGCAGTATTTT
-	TRBD1	TRBV30	TRBJ1-3	CAWSQGQSGNTIYF	TGTGCCTGGAGTCAGGGACAGAGTGGAAACACCATATATTTT
-	-	TRBV11-3	TRBJ2-1	CASSSRVGAGANEQFF	TGTGCCAGCAGCTCCCGAGTTGGCGCGGGGGCCAATGAGCAGTTCTTC
-	TRBD1	TRBV18	TRBJ2-2	CASSPTLGTAFNTGELFF	TGTGCCAGCTCACCTACACTCGGGACAGCCTTTAACACCGGGGAGCTGTTTTTT
few	TRBD1	TRBV6-5	TRBJ2-3	CASSYSDRGLEDTQYF	TGTGCCAGCAGTTACTCGGACAGGGGGTTGGAAGATACGCAGTATTTT
-	-	TRBV4-3	TRBJ2-1	CASSQDSGWGAYNEQFF	TGCGCCAGCAGCCAAGATAGCGGTTGGGGCGCCTACAATGAGCAGTTCTTC
once	TRBD1	TRBV19	TRBJ1-5	CASTGARGQRRSNQPQHF	TGTGCCAGTACCGGGGCCAGGGGGCAAAGAAGGAGCAATCAGCCCCAGCATTTT
-	TRBD2	TRBV7-6	TRBJ2-1	CASSLSSGRYNEQFF	TGTGCCAGCAGCTTATCTAGCGGGAGGTATAATGAGCAGTTCTTC
-	TRBD1	TRBV6-5	TRBJ2-7	CASSSAGQGWYEQYF	TGTGCCAGCAGCTCTGCGGGACAGGGATGGTACGAGCAGTACTTC
-	-	TRBV9	TRBJ1-2	CASSQEEEGSYYGYTF	TGTGCCAGCAGCCAAGAAGAGGAGGGAAGTTACTATGGCTACACCTTC
-	TRBD1	TRBV11-1	TRBJ2-3	CASTLVQGASTDTQYF	TGTGCCAGCACCCTAGTTCAGGGGGCTAGCACAGATACGCAGTATTTT